This note documents a single T cell receptor beta chain sequence. Antigen unknown. Primers: 60 Vbeta forward and 13 Jbeta reverse. Generated by immunoSEQ multiplex PCR, the TCRdb table keeps only in-frame clones and is missing some. The sample lists 150,000 or so clones; roughly 70% were seen once. These data belong to a study of cytomegalovirus exposure and HLA in healthy donors. Study information: Unique TCR beta sequences numbering approximately 120 million came from about 179 million T cells in an earlier analysis.

Study results and caveats: As a later analysis showed, several of the most significant clusters appeared to be linked to common viral pathogens. Presence/absence analysis assumed near-uniform sequencing depth across donors.

Healthy bone marrow donors supplied every sample. The CDR3 sequence is 15 residues long. The J segment lost 3 bases and the V segment lost 4 bases, leaving 7 bases of the junction unmatched. Germline V gene sequence: CDR1 SGDLS, CDR2 YYNGEE. V is TRBV9 and J is TRBJ2-1, with TRBD2 matching over 7 bases. The sequenced material came from PBMCs. The source of this sequence is a man under 40 in good health and CMV-seronegative. This CDR3 is CASSPREGHYNEQFF. CDR3 DNA: TGTGCCAGCAGCCCAAGGGAGGGCCACTACAATGAGCAGTTCTTC.